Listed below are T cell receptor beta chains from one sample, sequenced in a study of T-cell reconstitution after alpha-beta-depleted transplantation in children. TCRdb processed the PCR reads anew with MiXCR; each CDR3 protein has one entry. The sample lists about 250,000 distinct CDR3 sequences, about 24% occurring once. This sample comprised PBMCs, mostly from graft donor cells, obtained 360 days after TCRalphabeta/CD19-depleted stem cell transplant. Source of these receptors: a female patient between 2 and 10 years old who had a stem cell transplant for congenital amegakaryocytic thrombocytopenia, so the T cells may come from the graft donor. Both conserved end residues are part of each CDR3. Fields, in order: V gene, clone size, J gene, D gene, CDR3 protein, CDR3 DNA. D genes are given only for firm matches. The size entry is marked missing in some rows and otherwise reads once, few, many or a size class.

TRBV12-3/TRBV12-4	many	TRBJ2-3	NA	CASRRRGTDTQYF	TGTGCCAGCAGGCGTAGAGGCACAGATACGCAGTATTTT
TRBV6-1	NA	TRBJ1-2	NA	CASSGGRSHSVNYGYTF	TGTGCCAGCTCTGGCGGACGGTCACACTCCGTTAACTATGGCTACACCTTC
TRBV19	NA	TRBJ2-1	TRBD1	CASADRAYNEQFF	TGTGCCAGCGCGGACAGGGCCTACAATGAGCAGTTCTTC
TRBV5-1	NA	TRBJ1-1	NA	CASSLGVIGTEAFF	TGCGCCAGCAGCTTGGGGGTTATTGGGACTGAAGCTTTCTTT
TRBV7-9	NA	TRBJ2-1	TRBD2	CASSLGLAGTLYNEQFF	TGTGCCAGCAGCTTAGGGCTAGCGGGCACCCTCTACAATGAGCAGTTCTTC
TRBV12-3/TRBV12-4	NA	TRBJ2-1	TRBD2	CASSRLAGGVFYNEQFF	TGTGCCAGCAGTAGACTAGCGGGGGGCGTTTTCTACAATGAGCAGTTCTTC
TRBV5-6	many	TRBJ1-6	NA	CASSSAGYNSPLHF	TGTGCCAGCAGCTCGGCGGGGTATAATTCACCCCTCCACTTT
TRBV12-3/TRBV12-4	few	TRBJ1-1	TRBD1	CASSFFGTVGTEAFF	TGTGCCAGCAGTTTCTTTGGGACAGTAGGGACTGAAGCTTTCTTT
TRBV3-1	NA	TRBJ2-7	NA	CASSQAYEQYF	TGTGCCAGCAGCCAAGCCTACGAGCAGTACTTC
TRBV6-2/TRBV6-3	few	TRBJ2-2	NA	CASSSFGRNTGELFF	TGTGCCAGCAGTTCCTTTGGCAGAAACACCGGGGAGCTGTTTTTT
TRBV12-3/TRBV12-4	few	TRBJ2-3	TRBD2	CASSFGGGGTDTQYF	TGTGCCAGCAGTTTTGGCGGGGGGGGCACAGATACGCAGTATTTT
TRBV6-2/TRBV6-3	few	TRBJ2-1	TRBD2	CASRGGRIRSYNEQFF	TGTGCCAGCCGGGGCGGGAGAATTCGGTCCTACAATGAGCAGTTCTTC
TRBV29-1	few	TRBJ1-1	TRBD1	CSVEKRTGRNTEAFF	TGCAGCGTTGAAAAGAGGACAGGGAGGAATACTGAAGCTTTCTTT
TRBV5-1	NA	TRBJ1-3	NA	CASSEGVPGNTIYF	TGCGCCAGCAGCGAGGGTGTTCCCGGAAACACCATATATTTT
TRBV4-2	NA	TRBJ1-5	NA	CASSQGLGSSQPQHF	TGTGCCAGCAGCCAAGGTCTCGGGTCTAGTCAGCCCCAGCATTTT
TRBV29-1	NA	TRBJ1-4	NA	CSVLGGSEKLFF	TGCAGCGTTCTAGGGGGGTCTGAAAAACTGTTTTTT
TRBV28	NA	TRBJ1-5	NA	CASSASSQPQHF	TGTGCCAGCAGTGCTTCAAGTCAGCCCCAGCATTTT
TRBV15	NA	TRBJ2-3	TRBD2	CATSRGLASGAKDTQYF	TGTGCCACCAGCAGGGGGTTGGCTAGCGGTGCGAAAGATACGCAGTATTTT
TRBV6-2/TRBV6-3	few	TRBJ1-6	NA	CASREGISPLHF	TGTGCCAGTCGCGAGGGTATTTCACCCCTCCACTTT
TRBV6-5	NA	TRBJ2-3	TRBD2	CASSYEASGSDTQYF	TGTGCCAGCAGTTACGAAGCTAGCGGGAGCGATACGCAGTATTTT
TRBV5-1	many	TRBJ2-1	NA	CASSLGPGNEQFF	TGCGCCAGCAGCTTGGGACCGGGCAATGAGCAGTTCTTC
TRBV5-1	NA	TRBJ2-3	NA	CASSLGRDSTDTQYF	TGCGCCAGCAGCTTGGGACGGGATAGCACAGATACGCAGTATTTT
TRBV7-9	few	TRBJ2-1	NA	CASSLGRHNEQFF	TGTGCCAGCAGCTTAGGACGTCACAATGAGCAGTTCTTC
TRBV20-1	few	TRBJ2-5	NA	CSARDVGQIQETQYF	TGCAGTGCTAGAGATGTGGGACAAATACAAGAGACCCAGTACTTC
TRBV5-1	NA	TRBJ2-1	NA	CASSPTPGRYNEQFF	TGCGCCAGCAGCCCGACCCCCGGACGATACAATGAGCAGTTCTTC
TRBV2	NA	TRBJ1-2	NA	CASSEKLPPYGYTF	TGTGCCAGCAGTGAAAAACTGCCACCATATGGCTACACCTTC
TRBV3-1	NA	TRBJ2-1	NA	CASSQGPFNEQFF	TGTGCCAGCAGCCAAGGACCGTTCAATGAGCAGTTCTTC
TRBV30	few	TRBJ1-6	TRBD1	CAWRAGTASPLHF	TGTGCCTGGAGGGCAGGGACAGCTTCACCCCTCCACTTT
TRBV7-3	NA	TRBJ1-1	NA	CASSPVSGVATEAFF	TGTGCCAGCAGCCCCGTCTCCGGGGTGGCCACTGAAGCTTTCTTT
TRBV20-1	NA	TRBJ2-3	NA	CSAYAGSVPDTQYF	TGCAGTGCTTATGCGGGATCCGTCCCAGATACGCAGTATTTT
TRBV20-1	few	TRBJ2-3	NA	CSASEVHPLTDTQYF	TGCAGTGCTAGCGAGGTCCACCCCCTCACAGATACGCAGTATTTT